Each of the 19 T cell receptor beta chains below was sequenced from the same sample in a study of cytomegalovirus exposure and HLA in healthy donors. It was with 60 Vbeta and 13 Jbeta primers that the PCR ran. Clones were sequenced by immunoSEQ multiplex PCR, and TCRdb holds only the in-frame ones, with some missing. The sample table sets out fewer than 85,000 clones. The specimen was PBMCs. The receptor set was obtained from a middle-aged woman in good health and CMV-seropositive.

The rearrangement links TRBV5-6 to TRBJ2-7; 9 bases align to TRBD2. V shed 6 bases and J 5 bases; nucleotides not matched to a gene: 12. Germline values: CDR1 SGHDT, CDR2 YYEEEE. This CDR3 contains 15 residues. CDR3 sequence: CASTLGGSGSNEQYF. DNA of the CDR3: TGTGCCAGCACCCTTGGTGGTAGCGGGAGCAACGAGCAGTACTTC.

J is TRBJ1-2 and V is TRBV29-1; 9 nucleotides match TRBD1. CDR1 and CDR2 from the germline V gene are SQVTM and ANQGSEA. J was trimmed by 1 base and V by 4 bases; bases with no gene match: 13. This CDR3 has 17 amino acids. The CDR3: CSVGTGTGRGFNYGYTF. The CDR3 DNA is TGCAGCGTTGGAACCGGGACAGGGAGGGGATTTAACTATGGCTACACCTTC.

The chain employs TRBV28 and TRBJ1-1, with D possibly being TRBD1 (6 bases). The CDR3 extends over 13 amino acids. Between the trimmed V and J ends, which lost 6 bases and 4 bases, there was a span of 12 bases. Per germline, CDR1 MDHEN and CDR2 SYDVKM. The CDR3 DNA is TGTGCCAGCAGGGGGACATTGTTCACTGAAGCTTTCTTT. Its translation: CASRGTLFTEAFF.

The J gene is TRBJ2-1, the V gene TRBV9, with TRBD2 matching 7 bases. CDR1 and CDR2 from the germline V gene are SGDLS and YYNGEE. With V trimmed by 4 bases and J by 6 bases, 4 bases remained unmatched. The CDR3 has 13 amino acids. The CDR3 region is CASSRGVVNEQFF. The CDR3 coding sequence is TGTGCCAGCAGCCGGGGGGTGGTCAATGAGCAGTTCTTC.

The chain has TRBV29-1 and TRBJ2-3; TRBD2 matches at 14 bases. The CDR3 loop spans 15 amino acids. V lost 5 bases and J lost 4; bases outside the gene matches: 5. The V gene's germline CDR1 is SQVTM and CDR2 ANQGSEA. The chain's CDR3 is CSVLGLAGGADTQYF. The CDR3 DNA follows: TGCAGCGTTTTAGGACTAGCGGGGGGAGCAGATACGCAGTATTTT.

The gene calls are TRBV11-1 and TRBJ1-2; D gene unclear. The germline V gene has CDR1 SGHAT and CDR2 FQDESV (reference sequence). Between the trimmed V and J ends, which lost 0 bases and 8 bases, there was a span of 7 bases. The CDR3 runs 12 residues. The CDR3 DNA follows: TGTGCCAGCAGCTTAGCCGGAGTGGGCTACACCTTC. It codes for CASSLAGVGYTF.

The CDR3 sequence is CASSLTGQVRQYF. DNA for the CDR3: TGTGCCAGCAGCTTAACAGGGCAGGTAAGGCAGTACTTC. The chain recombines TRBV7-2 with TRBJ2-7, with D maybe TRBD1 (6 bases). The CDR3 loop spans 13 amino acids. Per the germline V gene, CDR1 is SGHTA and CDR2 is FQGNSA. V gave up 2 bases and J gave up 9 bases, with 14 bases separating them. The variable domain in full, completed from reference TRBV7-2 and TRBJ2-7, reads GAGVSQSPSNKVTEKGKDVELRCDPISGHTALYWYRQSLGQGLEFLIYFQGNSAPDKSGLPSDRFSAERTGGSVSTLTIQRTQQEDSAVYLCASSLTGQVRQYFGPGTRLTVT.

The V and J genes are TRBV18 and TRBJ2-1, with D perhaps matching TRBD2 (5 bases). The CDR3 has 12 residues. Germline CDR1 reads KGHSH; CDR2 reads LQKENI. With 4 bases removed from V and 7 bases from J, the gap between germline ends came to 8 bases. CDR3 coding DNA: TGTGCCAGCTCACTGACGGGAAATGAGCAGTTCTTC. It yields the protein CASSLTGNEQFF.

The chain has TRBV6-1 and TRBJ2-3; 7 positions match TRBD2. This CDR3 has 13 residues. Unmatched junction bases numbered 7, after V lost 10 bases and J lost 3 bases. Germline CDR1 MNHNS, CDR2 SASEGT. The CDR3 is CATRASGTDTQYF. CDR3 nucleotide sequence: TGTGCCACCCGAGCTAGCGGTACAGATACGCAGTATTTT.

V gene TRBV5-4 combines with J gene TRBJ2-1, with 11 bases lining up with TRBD2. The CDR3 sequence is 16 residues long. The germline CDR1 and CDR2 sequences are SGHNT and YYREEE (reference sequence). The J segment lost 6 bases and the V segment lost 3 bases, leaving 8 bases of the junction unmatched. CDR3 in amino acids: CASSWGTSGIFNEQFF. CDR3 nucleotide sequence: TGTGCCAGCAGCTGGGGGACTAGCGGTATTTTCAATGAGCAGTTCTTC.

The J gene is TRBJ2-7, the V gene TRBV4-2, with 8 bases fitting TRBD2. V dropped 3 bases and J dropped 5; count of bases not matched to a gene: 12. Germline-derived CDR1 and CDR2 are LGHNA and YNFKEQ. The CDR3 contains 16 residues. The CDR3 region has the DNA TGTGCCAGCAGCCAGGAGGTGCAGCGGGGGCCAAACGAGCAGTACTTC. Residues: CASSQEVQRGPNEQYF.

J is TRBJ2-5 and V is TRBV2; the match to TRBD2 covers 12 bases. Germline V lookup: CDR1 SNHLY, CDR2 FYNNEI. With V trimmed by 10 bases and J by 2 bases, 8 bases remained unmatched. The CDR3 covers 15 residues. CDR3 nucleotides: TGTGCCATAAGACTAGCGGGAGTGCGACAAGAGACCCAGTACTTC. Protein sequence: CAIRLAGVRQETQYF.

V usage is TRBV7-9 and J usage is TRBJ1-1, with TRBD1 matching 7 bases. Per the germline V gene, CDR1 is SEHNR and CDR2 is FQNEAQ (reference sequence). The CDR3 loop spans 15 amino acids. Trimming took 3 bases from V and 0 from J; bases not matched to a gene: 4. This CDR3 reads CASSLGQTLNTEAFF. The CDR3 bases are TGTGCCAGCAGCTTGGGACAGACTTTGAACACTGAAGCTTTCTTT.

V is TRBV18 and J is TRBJ1-2; 9 bases fit TRBD1. The V gene's germline CDR1 is KGHSH and CDR2 LQKENI. This CDR3 spans 16 amino acids. V shed 3 bases and J 7 bases; nucleotides not matched to a gene: 12. CDR3: CASSPMLGQGGIGYTF. In DNA form, the CDR3 reads TGTGCCAGCTCACCGATGCTGGGACAGGGCGGAATTGGCTACACCTTC.

The chain combines TRBV11-2 with TRBJ2-5, with D hard to call. CDR3 length: 13 amino acids. Trimming removed 0 bases from V and 5 bases from J, with 7 bases in between. Germline CDR1 is SGHAT and CDR2 is FQNNGV. CDR3 nucleotide sequence: TGTGCCAGCAGCTTAGAGCGAACGGAGACCCAGTACTTC. It yields the protein CASSLERTETQYF.

The chain has TRBV7-3 and TRBJ1-1; D ambiguous. V lost 5 bases and J lost 6, with 16 bases in between. CDR1 and CDR2 (germline): SGHTA, FQGTGA. The CDR3 has 14 residues. The CDR3 here is CASSPHGNSAEAFF. The CDR3 DNA reads as TGTGCCAGCAGCCCCCATGGGAATAGCGCTGAAGCTTTCTTT.

J is TRBJ2-2 and V is TRBV11-1; maybe TRBD2 (7 bases). The ends were cut back, 0 bases at V and 5 bases at J, with 19 bases in the middle. The CDR3 contains 18 residues. Germline V gives CDR1 SGHAT, CDR2 FQDESV (reference sequence). The CDR3 loop is CASSLARGREGLTGELFF. CDR3 coding DNA: TGTGCCAGCAGCTTAGCGCGGGGGCGAGAAGGTTTAACCGGGGAGCTGTTTTTT. Together with reference TRBV11-1 and TRBJ2-2, the CDR3 gives the full variable domain: EAEVAQSPRYKITEKSQAVAFWCDPISGHATLYWYRQILGQGPELLVQFQDESVVDDSQLPKDRFSAERLKGVDSTLKIQPAELGDSAMYLCASSLARGREGLTGELFFGEGSRLTVL.

The gene calls are TRBV5-4 and TRBJ1-1; D gene ambiguous. CDR1 is SGHNT and CDR2 is YYREEE in the germline V gene (reference sequence). Trimming shortened V by 6 bases and J by 4 bases, and 13 bases separated the two germline ends. The CDR3 contains 13 residues. The CDR3 DNA follows: TGTGCCAGCACCTCCCCATGGGCCACTGAAGCTTTCTTT. This encodes CASTSPWATEAFF. The full variable domain, with the rest looked up from reference TRBV5-4 and TRBJ1-1, is ETGVTQSPTHLIKTRGQQVTLRCSSQSGHNTVSWYQQALGQGPQFIFQYYREEENGRGNFPPRFSGLQFPNYSSELNVNALELDDSALYLCASTSPWATEAFFGQGTRLTVV.

The chain carries TRBV5-1 and TRBJ2-7; the match to TRBD2 covers 15 bases. The V and J ends lost 4 bases and 3 bases, in that order; junction bases with no gene match: 5. The length of the CDR3 is 16 residues. From germline, CDR1 is SGHRS and CDR2 YFSETQ. The CDR3 sequence is CASSTGTSGRIYEQYF. CDR3 coding DNA: TGCGCCAGCAGCACAGGGACTAGCGGGAGGATCTACGAGCAGTACTTC. Full variable domain (remainder filled in from reference TRBV5-1 and TRBJ2-7): KAGVTQTPRYLIKTRGQQVTLSCSPISGHRSVSWYQQTPGQGLQFLFEYFSETQRNKGNFPGRFSGRQFSNSRSEMNVSTLELGDSALYLCASSTGTSGRIYEQYFGPGTRLTVT.